This TCR beta chain was sequenced during a study of CD8 T cells in ankylosing spondylitis. TCRdb recomputed calls from the 5' RACE reads with MiXCR, one row per CDR3 protein. The repertoire holds under 120,000 distinct CDR3 sequences, 24% seen once, with more than 9% in the top ten. The CDR3 has 14 residues. Trimming removed 1 base at V and 4 bases at J, with 10 bases between. CDR1 and CDR2 from the germline V gene are SGHAT and FQNNGV. Sequenced input: synovial fluid, either unsorted or a sorted T cell fraction (not recorded which). The chain joins TRBV11-2 to TRBJ1-1; D is unclear. This receptor was identified in a male donor with ankylosing spondylitis. In DNA, the CDR3 is TGTGCCAGCAGCTTAGTTACAGAATCCACTGAAGCTTTCTTT. This encodes CASSLVTESTEAFF. The variable domain in full, with the rest retrieved from reference TRBV11-2 and TRBJ1-1, is EAGVAQSPRYKIIEKRQSVAFWCNPISGHATLYWYQQILGQGPKLLIQFQNNGVVDDSQLPKDRFSAERLKGVDSTLKIQPAKLEDSAVYLCASSLVTESTEAFFGQGTRLTVV.